This TCR beta chain is drawn from a study of blood T cells in healthy people across ages. Study-wide findings and caveats: Age advanced and TCR beta diversity per million T cells fell, roughly linearly. Across samples, TCR beta diversity tracked strongly with naive T cell percentage.

Primers used in a second PCR of roughly 6 to 11 cycles were a sample-barcoded 5' primer and a J-beta primer mix. Sequencing yielded, for each sample, at least 2.5 million paired-end reads carrying CDR3. MiXCR, applied by TCRdb to the 5' RACE reads, yields one record per CDR3 protein. The sample has nearly 800,000 distinct CDR3 sequences, roughly 25% seen once. Concerning this clonotype itself: Its specificity is unknown.

The data were also submitted as part of a second study, on T cells of mothers and their children. That work states: Reverse transcription into cDNA received all extracted RNA, at about 1.5 ug per 15 ul.

The TCR sequence derives from a boy aged 5-17 years in good health. The sequencing sample was made of blood.

The CDR3 nucleotides are TGTGCCAGCAGCTTAGAGGGGGGTCGGGCCCAGTACTTC. Protein: CASSLEGGRAQYF. The chain is built from TRBV11-2 and TRBJ2-5, with D maybe TRBD2 (6 bases). CDR3 length: 13 amino acids. Germline assignment: CDR1 SGHAT and CDR2 FQNNGV. Trimming removed 0 bases at V and 9 bases at J, with 11 bases between.